Shown below are 3 T cell receptor beta chains from a single sample sequenced in a study of blood T cell repertoires in COVID-19. Libraries were prepared by immunoSEQ multiplex PCR; TCRdb keeps only in-frame clonotypes and omits some of them. The data hold 150,000 to 200,000 clones, with about 86% observed a single time. The material sequenced was peripheral blood. These receptors were collected from a man younger than 30 with active or convalescent COVID-19.

The J gene is TRBJ2-2, the V gene TRBV7-9; D perhaps matches TRBD2 (6 bases). There are 18 residues in the CDR3. Germline V gene lookup returns CDR1 SEHNR and CDR2 FQNEAQ (reference sequence). Trimming cost V 5 bases and J 0 bases, with 19 bases left between them. This CDR3 reads CASSRALGGVANTGELFF. For the CDR3, the DNA is TGTGCCAGCAGCCGTGCCCTGGGGGGAGTTGCGAACACCGGGGAGCTGTTTTTT.

This chain joins TRBV27 and TRBJ1-5; 7 bases line up with TRBD1. The germline V gene encodes CDR1 MNHEY and CDR2 SMNVEV (reference sequence). The ends lost 2 bases at V and 0 bases at J; junction bases unmatched: 4. This CDR3 spans 16 amino acids. The CDR3 is CASSLRGQLSNQPQHF. The CDR3 coding sequence is TGTGCCAGCAGTTTACGGGGACAGCTTAGCAATCAGCCCCAGCATTTT.

V gene TRBV29-1 combines with J gene TRBJ2-5; 7 nucleotides match TRBD2. Per the germline V gene, CDR1 is SQVTM and CDR2 is ANQGSEA. The ends lost 0 bases at V and 2 bases at J; junction bases unmatched: 6. This CDR3 has 15 residues. CDR3 nucleotides: TGCAGCGTTGAAGATGGTCTAGCGGAACAAGAGACCCAGTACTTC. Translating it yields CSVEDGLAEQETQYF.